Listed here are 27 T cell receptor beta chains from one sample, sequenced in a study of beta chain features in type 1 diabetes. General observations from the study: All four CD4+ subsets of Type 1 diabetes patients contained TCRB CDR3s that were moderately but significantly shorter.

Expressed TCRB transcripts got sequenced, as all isolated RNA was reverse transcribed. Only in-frame clones appear in the TCRdb table, and some are missing; sequencing was by immunoSEQ multiplex PCR. The sample has fewer than 400,000 clones, about a tenth seen once. These TCRs are of unknown antigen specificity. The sequencing sample was made of central memory CD4+ T cells from blood. These receptors were collected from a young man with type 1 diabetes.

About this clone itself: A read error may be the cause here, since a much bigger clone is one base away. J is TRBJ1-1 and V is TRBV15; no definite D call. The CDR3 length is 14 residues. V was pared by 3 bases and J by 11 bases, with 19 bases between. Germline CDR1 is LNHNV and CDR2 is YYDKDF (reference sequence). The CDR3 DNA reads TGTGCCACCAGCAGCGTCGATGGTGTTGGGAGGGCTTTCTTT. Translated: CATSSVDGVGRAFF. Complete variable domain (other parts from reference TRBV15 and TRBJ1-1): DAMVIQNPRYQVTQFGKPVTLSCSQTLNHNVMYWYQQKSSQAPKLLFHYYDKDFNNEADTPDNFQSRRPNTSFCFLDIRSPGLGDTAMYLCATSSVDGVGRAFFGQGTRLTVV.

This clone was observed a handful of times. This sequence joins TRBV2 and TRBJ2-1; D is possibly TRBD2 (6 bases). With 6 bases removed from V and 7 bases from J, the gap between germline ends came to 10 bases. Germline V gene data show CDR1 as SNHLY and CDR2 as FYNNEI. This CDR3 comprises 12 residues. CDR3 DNA: TGTGCCAGCAGGGAGGGGCGAAATGAGCAGTTCTTC. It is translated as CASREGRNEQFF.

The chain recombines TRBV10-2 with TRBJ2-1; 8 nucleotides agree with TRBD1. This CDR3 has 17 amino acids. Per the germline V gene, CDR1 is WSHSY and CDR2 is SAAADI. After removal of 3 bases from V and 5 bases from J, the junction contained 12 bases not matched to a gene. The CDR3 nucleotides read TGCGCCAGCAGTGATCGCGGACAGGGTGGTGGCCACAATGAGCAGTTCTTC. Encoded protein: CASSDRGQGGGHNEQFF.

This clone turned up a few times. As DNA, the CDR3 is TGCGCCAGCAGTCAGTCCAATCAGGCGAGCACAGATACGCAGTATTTT. Amino acids: CASSQSNQASTDTQYF. The V gene is TRBV23-1, the J gene TRBJ2-3; D uncertain. TRBV23-1 is annotated as an ORF whose role is uncertain. This CDR3 is 16 amino acids long. V was pared by 3 bases and J by 0 bases, with 13 bases between.

In this sample, this clone turned up once. The rearrangement links TRBV7-6 to TRBJ2-2, with D tentatively TRBD1 (6 bases). V was cut by 4 bases and J by 2 bases, with 14 bases left in between. This CDR3 region has 16 residues. Germline V gene lookup returns CDR1 SGHVS and CDR2 FNYEAQ. The CDR3 region is CASSSNPDRNTGELFF. In DNA form, the CDR3 reads TGTGCCAGCAGCTCTAATCCGGACAGAAACACCGGGGAGCTGTTTTTT.

The CDR3 spells CASSYSRWHGNEKLFF. The DNA for the CDR3 is TGTGCCAGCAGTTACTCTCGCTGGCACGGTAATGAAAAACTGTTTTTT. The chain recombines TRBV6-5 with TRBJ1-4; no firm D call. Trimming removed 0 bases at V and 4 bases at J, with 12 bases between. This CDR3 has 16 amino acids. Per germline, CDR1 MNHEY and CDR2 SVGAGI.

This clone has only a few counts. The genes are TRBV7-9 and TRBJ1-5, with 8 bases fitting TRBD1. J lost 1 base, V lost 5 bases, and 7 bases had no gene match. Germline lookup yields CDR1 SEHNR and CDR2 FQNEAQ (reference sequence). The CDR3 sequence is 16 residues long. The CDR3 loop is CASSPTGALSNQPQHF. The CDR3 nucleotides are TGTGCCAGCAGCCCGACAGGGGCTTTAAGCAATCAGCCCCAGCATTTT. The full variable domain, with the rest looked up from reference TRBV7-9 and TRBJ1-5, is DTGVSQNPRHKITKRGQNVTFRCDPISEHNRLYWYRQTLGQGPEFLTYFQNEAQLEKSRLLSDRFSAERPKGSFSTLEIQRTEQGDSAMYLCASSPTGALSNQPQHFGDGTRLSIL.

The gene calls are TRBV7-9 and TRBJ2-1, with TRBD1 matching over 11 bases. The ends lost 6 bases at V and 6 bases at J; junction bases unmatched: 16. CDR1 SEHNR and CDR2 FQNEAQ come from the germline V gene (reference sequence). CDR3 length: 18 amino acids. This CDR3 reads CASRSPRPDRGPGNEQFF. The CDR3 DNA is TGTGCCAGCAGATCCCCCCGCCCGGACAGGGGGCCAGGCAATGAGCAGTTCTTC.

CDR3 sequence (DNA): TGTGCCAGCAGGACGGAGGCTAACTATGGCTACACCTTC. Its protein product is CASRTEANYGYTF. The J gene is TRBJ1-2, the V gene TRBV2; D call uncertain. The CDR3 spans 13 residues. Germline CDR1 SNHLY, CDR2 FYNNEI. V was shortened by 6 bases and J by 0 bases, with 8 bases between the two germline ends.

The chain employs TRBV25-1 and TRBJ1-2, with 7 bases that match TRBD1. CDR3 size: 15 residues. The germline V gene has CDR1 MGHDK and CDR2 SYGVNS. Unmatched junction bases numbered 9, after V lost 3 bases and J lost 5 bases. CDR3 in DNA: TGTGCCAGCAGTGAGCTCGGACAGGCTACGTATGGCTACACCTTC. It encodes CASSELGQATYGYTF.

This chain uses TRBV7-2 with TRBJ2-1, with TRBD2 matching over 7 bases. The trim removed 3 bases at V and 5 bases at J, leaving 4 bases unmatched. Germline V gene lookup returns CDR1 SGHTA and CDR2 FQGNSA. This CDR3 spans 14 amino acids. The CDR3 spells CASSFGTTNNEQFF. In nucleotides, the CDR3 is TGTGCCAGCAGCTTCGGGACTACTAACAATGAGCAGTTCTTC. Based on the CDR3 plus reference TRBV7-2 and TRBJ2-1, the full variable domain is GAGVSQSPSNKVTEKGKDVELRCDPISGHTALYWYRQSLGQGLEFLIYFQGNSAPDKSGLPSDRFSAERTGGSVSTLTIQRTQQEDSAVYLCASSFGTTNNEQFFGPGTRLTVL.

The chain recombines TRBV6-5 with TRBJ1-5, with TRBD1 as a possible D gene (6 bases). Germline assignment: CDR1 MNHEY and CDR2 SVGAGI. The CDR3 sequence is 13 residues long. Trimming left V 8 bases short and J 3 bases short, with 11 bases between. CDR3 in DNA: TGTGCCAGCCAAGGGGACACCAATCAGCCCCAGCATTTT. It is translated as CASQGDTNQPQHF.

The chain carries TRBV6-5 and TRBJ2-3, with a weak D call TRBD2 (6 bases). Trimming stripped 5 bases from V and 3 bases from J, with 12 bases between. Per germline, CDR1 MNHEY and CDR2 SVGAGI. There are 14 residues in the CDR3. The CDR3, as DNA: TGTGCCAGCAGTCCGAGACTAGAAACAGATACGCAGTATTTT. Protein sequence: CASSPRLETDTQYF.

At least ten counts were recorded for this clone. V gene TRBV5-1 combines with J gene TRBJ2-5; D gene ambiguous. CDR3 length equals 12 residues. Germline CDR1 is SGHRS and CDR2 is YFSETQ. V shed 0 bases and J shed 5 bases, with 5 bases lying between them. CDR3 protein: CASSLEEETQYF. The CDR3 coding sequence is TGCGCCAGCAGCTTGGAAGAGGAGACCCAGTACTTC.

The chain links TRBV29-1 to TRBJ1-2; no reliable D call. CDR3 length: 15 residues. Germline V gives CDR1 SQVTM, CDR2 ANQGSEA. Trimming pared 6 bases from V and 4 bases from J, leaving 21 bases between. CDR3 bases: TGCAGCGTCGGGGAGGGAAGGCTTTCTCTCTATGGCTACACCTTC. Protein: CSVGEGRLSLYGYTF.

This clone was counted only a few times. The chain is built from TRBV18 and TRBJ2-3; D gene unclear. With 4 bases removed from V and 6 bases from J, the gap between germline ends came to 11 bases. This CDR3 comprises 13 residues. Germline CDR1 reads KGHSH; CDR2 reads LQKENI. This CDR3 reads CASSLQTRDTQYF. In DNA form, the CDR3 reads TGTGCCAGCTCACTCCAAACAAGGGATACGCAGTATTTT. The full variable domain, its missing parts supplied by reference TRBV18 and TRBJ2-3, is NAGVMQNPRHLVRRRGQEARLRCSPMKGHSHVYWYRQLPEEGLKFMVYLQKENIIDESGMPKERFSAEFPKEGPSILRIQQVVRGDSAAYFCASSLQTRDTQYFGPGTRLTVL.

This clone occurred a few times. V is TRBV10-3 and J is TRBJ2-3; 11 bases fit TRBD2. The V segment lost 3 bases and the J segment 3 bases; nucleotides outside the gene matches: 11. Germline V gives CDR1 ENHRY, CDR2 SYGVKD. The CDR3 has 18 residues. The CDR3 coding sequence is TGTGCCATCAGTGATAATAGCGGGGGGGCCTTTTTTACAGATACGCAGTATTTT. Translation: CAISDNSGGAFFTDTQYF.

This chain uses TRBV12-5 with TRBJ1-3, with D tentatively TRBD1 (5 bases). V shed 6 bases and J shed 0 bases, with 9 bases lying between them. Germline CDR1 is LGHNT and CDR2 is FRNRAP. The CDR3 is 14 amino acids. Here the CDR3 reads CASGHGASGNTIYF. The CDR3 DNA reads as TGTGCTAGTGGCCACGGGGCCTCTGGAAACACCATATATTTT.

The chain is built from TRBV7-9 and TRBJ1-3, with D tentatively TRBD1 (5 bases). Looked up from germline, CDR1 is SEHNR and CDR2 is FQNEAQ (reference sequence). The CDR3 covers 15 residues. V was pared by 5 bases and J by 0 bases, with 11 bases between. CDR3 region: CASSRWTNSGNTIYF. The CDR3 nucleotides read TGTGCCAGCAGCAGATGGACAAACTCTGGAAACACCATATATTTT.

The sample holds a few counts of this clone. The chain joins TRBV7-2 to TRBJ1-1; D remains unclear. Per the germline V gene, CDR1 is SGHTA and CDR2 is FQGNSA. CDR3 length equals 12 residues. V was shortened by 3 bases and J by 6 bases, with 8 bases between the two germline ends. CDR3 DNA: TGTGCCAGCAGCTTTGTGGACGCTGAAGCTTTCTTT. Protein product: CASSFVDAEAFF.

This clone has at least ten counts. The J gene is TRBJ1-1, the V gene TRBV23-1, with TRBD1 as a possible D gene (5 bases). TRBV23-1 is given ORF status, its function remaining uncertain. With 0 bases removed from V and 2 bases from J, the gap between germline ends came to 13 bases. The CDR3 has 16 residues. Here the CDR3 DNA reads TGCGCCAGCAGTCAATCCCCGACAGACACTAACACTGAAGCTTTCTTT. Amino acid sequence: CASSQSPTDTNTEAFF.

There are many counts of this clone. J is TRBJ1-1 and V is TRBV21-1; the table's D call of TRBD1 was not tested on the DNA. TRBV21-1 is reported as a pseudogene. This CDR3 has 13 amino acids. CDR3 in DNA: TGTGCCAGCAGTCCCCTAGCCGGGACAGAAGCTTTCTTT. Its protein is CASSPLAGTEAFF.

There are a few counts of this clone. The chain carries TRBV29-1 and TRBJ2-3; TRBD2 matches at 11 bases. V lost 5 bases, J lost 5 bases, and 9 bases stayed unmatched. In germline, CDR1 is SQVTM, CDR2 ANQGSEA. The CDR3 length is 15 residues. The CDR3 region has the DNA TGCAGCGTTAAGGGCTTAGCGGGGGGGCAAGATACGCAGTATTTT. Protein: CSVKGLAGGQDTQYF.

This clone was counted many times. This sequence joins TRBV7-9 and TRBJ2-3; D may correspond to TRBD1 or TRBD2 (6 bases each). V lost 5 bases to trimming and J lost 4 bases, with 16 bases between them. The CDR3 spans 15 residues. The germline CDR1 and CDR2 sequences are SEHNR and FQNEAQ (reference sequence). The CDR3 sequence is CASSPEGGGPDTQYF. The CDR3 bases are TGTGCCAGCAGCCCCGAGGGGGGCGGGCCAGATACGCAGTATTTT.

The sample holds a few counts of this clone. This chain uses TRBV10-1 with TRBJ2-2, with D possibly being TRBD2 (6 bases). Per the germline V gene, CDR1 is WNHNN and CDR2 is SYGVQD (reference sequence). V lost 6 bases, J lost 3 bases, and 17 bases lay in between. The CDR3 loop spans 16 amino acids. CDR3 sequence reads: CASRGGTGRDTGELFF. CDR3 DNA: TGCGCCAGCAGGGGAGGAACGGGGCGCGACACCGGGGAGCTGTTTTTT.

This chain joins TRBV9 and TRBJ1-1; D possibly corresponds to TRBD1 (6 bases). Trimming took off 3 bases at V and 4 bases at J, with 10 bases between the two ends. CDR1 is SGDLS and CDR2 is YYNGEE in the germline V gene. The CDR3 covers 13 residues. This chain's CDR3 is CASSGQVTTEAFF. CDR3 DNA: TGTGCCAGCAGCGGACAGGTCACCACTGAAGCTTTCTTT. The full variable domain, in which reference TRBV9 and TRBJ1-1 provide the parts outside the CDR3, is DSGVTQTPKHLITATGQRVTLRCSPRSGDLSVYWYQQSLDQGLQFLIQYYNGEERAKGNILERFSAQQFPDLHSELNLSSLELGDSALYFCASSGQVTTEAFFGQGTRLTVV.

In this sample, this clone turned up a few times. This chain joins TRBV15 and TRBJ1-5; the D is unclear. The CDR3 contains 16 residues. Germline CDR1 LNHNV, CDR2 YYDKDF (reference sequence). Trimming removed 1 base at V and 2 bases at J, with 12 bases between. The chain's CDR3 is CATSRAMGFGNQPQHF. The CDR3 bases are TGTGCCACCAGCAGAGCAATGGGATTCGGCAATCAGCCCCAGCATTTT.